This entry describes one T cell receptor beta chain. This entry belongs to a study of graft-versus-host responses after intestinal transplantation. Study observations and caveats: Graft-versus-host to host-versus-graft clonal ratios in allografts were high in patients with graft-donor T cell macrochimerism. Some GvH clones were seen earlier in gut or blood, suggesting intestinal origin. Early declines in HvG clones that occurred post-transplant were associated with peak circulating GvH clone levels.

Measured with immunoSEQ multiplex PCR; TCRdb has only the in-frame clones, and not every one. The sample includes tens of thousands of clones, around 56% of them seen just once. The responders that had proliferated, CFSE-low CD3+CD4+ and CD3+CD8+ cells, were sorted after the reaction. CDR1 MNHNS and CDR2 SASEGT come from the germline V gene. The CDR3 is 15 residues long. V was trimmed by 10 bases and J by 1 base, leaving 19 bases between them. Source: alloreactive CD4+ T cells from a mixed lymphocyte reaction culture, taken before intestinal transplant. This sample's subset: CFSE-low proliferating T cells sorted from approximately 6-day pre-transplant mixed lymphocyte reaction (GvH or HvG direction). The chain combines TRBV6-1 with TRBJ1-1, with no clear D. This clonotype originated in a human patient who received an intestinal transplant. CDR3 DNA: TGTGCCATCAGCTCATTGAAGGCGGGGAACACTGAAGCTTTCTTT. Its protein product is CAISSLKAGNTEAFF.